This T cell receptor beta chain was identified during a study of T-cell reconstitution after alpha-beta-depleted transplantation in children (dated by TCRdb to about 2016). With regard to the full study: The study quantitatively tracked T-cell immune reconstitution after TCRalphabeta/CD19-depleted allogeneic hematopoietic cell transplantation in children using TCR repertoire profiling. Overall study outcomes, separate from this receptor: In some patients, high TCRbeta diversity at day 60 was attributed to recipient T cells and intrathymic progenitors that had survived conditioning. Apparently early alphabetaT-cell count recovery about two months after transplant reportedly relied on only several hundred rapidly expanded clones derived from non-depleted graft cells. Over subsequent months, a decline in hyperexpanded clone frequencies was noted, and after one year, T-cell counts and TCRbeta diversity were mostly ascribed to newly produced T cells.

Sequences SGDLS (CDR1) and YYNGEE (CDR2) are obtained from the germline V gene. From the cysteine through the phenylalanine, the CDR3 covers 14 amino acids. CDR3 DNA only is kept here, 42 bases in frame from base 1. Deletion took 2 bases off V and 0 bases off J, with a span of 8 bases between the germline ends. The intended sense of this specimen's treatment or condition label: allogeneic hematopoietic cell transplantation with graft depleted of TCRalphabeta T cells and CD19 B cells. Transplant recipients were children who received TCRalphabeta/CD19-depleted allogeneic hematopoietic cell grafts. To prepare the library, PCR was applied. The sequencer was an Illumina HiSeq 2500. To normalize quantification of the TCRbeta repertoire, the TCR libraries were built with molecular barcoding that relied on unique molecular identifiers. The public reads were reprocessed in TCRdb via fastp at Q25 and MiXCR, keeping in-frame beta chains. Records with the same CDR3 protein are collapsed into one entry carrying the most frequent genes and DNA. Present in this sample are about 870,000 distinct CDR3 sequences, 15% to 20% of which were seen just once. The ten largest clones capture approximately 5% of the sample.

Worth noting for this clonotype: It has no known antigen specificity. Qualities for individual bases were not recorded, and no much larger clone is one base off.

The sequence was collected from a male patient aged 10 to 17 who had a stem cell transplant for acute lymphoblastic leukemia, so the T cells may come from the graft donor. This specimen consisted of PBMCs, mostly from graft donor cells, obtained 360 days after TCRalphabeta/CD19-depleted stem cell transplant. The chain employs TRBV9 and TRBJ2-5, and TRBD2 may be the D gene, going by 5 matching bases. The CDR3 region has the sequence CASSVSSHQETQYF. The DNA is as follows: TGTGCCAGCAGCGTTTCTAGCCACCAAGAGACCCAGTACTTC.